Shown below are 19 T cell receptor beta chains from a single sample sequenced in a study of cytomegalovirus exposure and HLA in healthy donors. Use of 60 Vbeta and 13 Jbeta primers characterized the PCR. Data came from immunoSEQ multiplex PCR; TCRdb stores just in-frame clones and leaves some out. The sample holds over 150,000 clones, about four fifths seen once. The source material was PBMCs. The source is a middle-aged man in good health and CMV-seronegative.

This chain links TRBV28 with TRBJ2-7, with TRBD2 as a possible D gene (5 bases). V was pared by 2 bases and J by 2 bases, with 16 bases between. Germline assignment: CDR1 MDHEN and CDR2 SYDVKM. This CDR3 is built from 16 residues. CDR3 DNA sequence: TGTGCCAGCAGTTTAGGTGGGAGCAGAGCCACCTACGAGCAGTACTTC. It encodes CASSLGGSRATYEQYF.

The gene calls are TRBV11-2 and TRBJ2-5; 10 bases map to TRBD2. CDR1 SGHAT and CDR2 FQNNGV come from the germline V gene. V dropped 1 base and J dropped 5; count of bases not matched to a gene: 4. This CDR3 is 15 amino acids long. CDR3 nucleotide sequence: TGTGCCAGCAGCTTAGTACTAGCGGGGTGGGAGACCCAGTACTTC. Translated: CASSLVLAGWETQYF. Filled out from reference TRBV11-2 and TRBJ2-5, the complete variable domain reads EAGVAQSPRYKIIEKRQSVAFWCNPISGHATLYWYQQILGQGPKLLIQFQNNGVVDDSQLPKDRFSAERLKGVDSTLKIQPAKLEDSAVYLCASSLVLAGWETQYFGPGTRLLVL.

This clone was counted once. The chain recombines TRBV25-1 with TRBJ2-2; D uncertain. Germline V lookup: CDR1 MGHDK, CDR2 SYGVNS. V dropped 5 bases and J dropped 6 bases, with 7 bases sitting between them. There are 12 residues in the CDR3. This CDR3 reads CASSRGPGELFF. The CDR3 DNA reads as TGTGCCAGCAGTCGTGGGCCCGGGGAGCTGTTTTTT.

The chain is built from TRBV28 and TRBJ1-2; 9 nucleotides agree with TRBD1. V gave up 6 bases and J gave up 2 bases; unmatched junction bases: 4. CDR1 is MDHEN and CDR2 is SYDVKM in the germline V gene. This CDR3 spans 14 amino acids. CDR3 amino acids: CASRGGQGNYGYTF. CDR3 coding DNA: TGTGCCAGCAGGGGTGGACAGGGGAACTATGGCTACACCTTC.

This chain uses TRBV27 with TRBJ2-3; 10 nucleotides align to TRBD2. V dropped 3 bases and J dropped 6; count of bases not matched to a gene: 6. Per the germline V gene, CDR1 is MNHEY and CDR2 is SMNVEV (reference sequence). This CDR3 is 15 amino acids long. CDR3 region: CASSFFQRGGDTQYF. Here the CDR3 DNA reads TGTGCCAGCAGTTTCTTCCAGCGGGGGGGGGATACGCAGTATTTT.

V gene TRBV10-3 combines with J gene TRBJ1-6; TRBD1 is a possible D gene (5 bases). This CDR3 is built from 15 residues. Germline V gene data show CDR1 as ENHRY and CDR2 as SYGVKD. V lost 6 bases to trimming and J lost 10 bases, with 19 bases between them. CDR3 sequence: CAISAVGQTQSPLHF. In DNA, the CDR3 is TGTGCCATCAGCGCTGTGGGGCAGACCCAATCACCCCTCCACTTT.

The chain carries TRBV6-1 and TRBJ1-2, with 7 bases identical to TRBD1. J was trimmed by 12 bases and V by 1 base; bases with no gene match: 5. This CDR3 comprises 12 residues. In germline, CDR1 is MNHNS, CDR2 SASEGT. This CDR3 is CASSEVGDSHTF. CDR3 coding DNA: TGTGCCAGCAGTGAAGTGGGGGACAGCCACACCTTC.

V is TRBV5-1 and J is TRBJ2-2, with 12 bases identical to TRBD2. The germline gives CDR1 SGHRS, CDR2 YFSETQ. The CDR3 length is 16 residues. Unmatched junction bases numbered 6, after V lost 5 bases and J lost 4 bases. CDR3 DNA: TGCGCCAGCAGACAACTAGCGGGGGGATTCACCGGGGAGCTGTTTTTT. Translated: CASRQLAGGFTGELFF. The full variable domain, with the rest looked up from reference TRBV5-1 and TRBJ2-2, is KAGVTQTPRYLIKTRGQQVTLSCSPISGHRSVSWYQQTPGQGLQFLFEYFSETQRNKGNFPGRFSGRQFSNSRSEMNVSTLELGDSALYLCASRQLAGGFTGELFFGEGSRLTVL.

The chain is built from TRBV15 and TRBJ2-5; 7 bases line up with TRBD1. The CDR3 extends over 14 amino acids. CDR1 is LNHNV and CDR2 is YYDKDF in the germline V gene (reference sequence). V lost 3 bases and J lost 1; bases outside the gene matches: 2. CDR3 residues: CATSRGQSQETQYF. CDR3 DNA: TGTGCCACCAGCAGGGGACAGTCCCAAGAGACCCAGTACTTC.

The chain recombines TRBV7-2 with TRBJ2-3, with D possibly matching TRBD1 (6 bases). V was trimmed by 4 bases and J by 5 bases, leaving 7 bases between them. This CDR3 is built from 12 residues. CDR1 SGHTA and CDR2 FQGNSA come from the germline V gene. The CDR3 DNA reads as TGTGCCAGCAGCTACAGGGAAGATACGCAGTATTTT. Protein sequence: CASSYREDTQYF.

V gene TRBV5-4 combines with J gene TRBJ1-2; TRBD1 agrees at 10 bases. The germline V gene encodes CDR1 SGHNT and CDR2 YYREEE (reference sequence). This CDR3 has 15 residues. The ends lost 4 bases at V and 7 bases at J; junction bases unmatched: 10. The CDR3 is CASSETGGWWVGYTF. CDR3 nucleotides: TGTGCCAGCAGCGAGACAGGGGGCTGGTGGGTTGGCTACACCTTC.

The V and J genes are TRBV7-9 and TRBJ2-5; D is possibly TRBD1 (6 bases). In germline, CDR1 is SEHNR, CDR2 FQNEAQ (reference sequence). This CDR3 is built from 15 residues. V lost 1 base to trimming and J lost 2 bases, with 11 bases between them. CDR3 nucleotide sequence: TGTGCCAGCAGCTTAGGGACAGCCTTTCAAGAGACCCAGTACTTC. Encoded protein: CASSLGTAFQETQYF.

The rearrangement uses TRBV6-1 and TRBJ1-4; TRBD1 aligns across 10 bases. Trimming removed 6 bases from V and 8 bases from J; junction bases left unmatched: 6. Per germline, CDR1 MNHNS and CDR2 SASEGT. The CDR3 is 14 residues long. CDR3 DNA: TGTGCCAGCAGCCTGGGACAGGGGAGAGAAAAACTGTTTTTT. Translation gives CASSLGQGREKLFF.

The CDR3 sequence is CASRPGRETQYF. Here the CDR3 DNA reads TGTGCCAGCAGACCGGGTAGGGAGACCCAGTACTTC. The rearrangement links TRBV28 to TRBJ2-5, with D hard to call. The germline V gene encodes CDR1 MDHEN and CDR2 SYDVKM. Between the trimmed V and J ends, which lost 6 bases and 5 bases, there was a span of 10 bases. There are 12 residues in the CDR3.

This clone has just one count. The V gene is TRBV6-6, the J gene TRBJ2-7, with TRBD1 matching 8 bases. The CDR3 is made up of 14 amino acids. Germline assignment: CDR1 MNHNY and CDR2 SVGAGI (reference sequence). V lost 6 bases to trimming and J lost 0 bases; unmatched junction nucleotides: 4. CDR3 sequence reads: CASRQGQVSYEQYF. DNA for the CDR3: TGTGCCAGCAGACAGGGACAGGTCTCCTACGAGCAGTACTTC.

This chain joins TRBV28 and TRBJ1-4, with D maybe TRBD1 (6 bases). The CDR3 consists of 15 residues. CDR1 is MDHEN, CDR2 SYDVKM, per germline. Trimming removed 2 bases at V and 2 bases at J, with 9 bases between. For the CDR3, the DNA is TGTGCCAGCAGTTTACAGGGGTCCACTAATGAAAAACTGTTTTTT. It encodes CASSLQGSTNEKLFF.

The rearrangement joins TRBV2 to TRBJ2-2, with TRBD2 identical over 7 bases. J was trimmed by 4 bases and V by 6 bases; bases with no gene match: 8. The CDR3 length is 15 residues. CDR1 and CDR2 (germline): SNHLY, FYNNEI. The CDR3 DNA is TGTGCCAGCAGCGACGGGACTACCGTCACCGGGGAGCTGTTTTTT. This encodes CASSDGTTVTGELFF.

V and J are TRBV27 and TRBJ1-2; 8 nucleotides match TRBD1. The CDR3 contains 15 residues. With V trimmed by 4 bases and J by 1 base, 5 bases remained unmatched. The germline CDR1 and CDR2 sequences are MNHEY and SMNVEV (reference sequence). CDR3 amino acids: CASSSGQGLNYGYTF. The DNA of the CDR3 is TGTGCCAGCAGTTCCGGACAGGGACTTAACTATGGCTACACCTTC.

V is TRBV5-8 and J is TRBJ2-5, with 13 bases aligning to TRBD2. The CDR3 spans 17 residues. The V segment lost 4 bases and the J segment 7 bases; nucleotides outside the gene matches: 13. Germline-derived CDR1 and CDR2 are SGHTS and YDEGEE. The chain's CDR3 is CASSPTKLAGGSGTQYF. Here the CDR3 DNA reads TGTGCCAGCAGCCCCACGAAACTAGCGGGGGGGTCAGGGACCCAGTACTTC.